These 21 T cell receptor beta chains were all obtained from the same sample, sequenced in a study of OX40 agonist ivuxolimab in advanced cancers. This table comes from immunoSEQ multiplex PCR, and its TCRdb copy is limited to in-frame clones, with some not included. The sample contains about 62,000 clones, 80% to 95% of which appear only once. The source was CD4+ or CD8+ T cells sorted from blood, collected in a trial of the OX40 agonist ivuxolimab. The receptors come from an adult with an advanced solid tumor such as melanoma, head and neck, liver or kidney cancer.

J is TRBJ1-5 and V is TRBV27; D is unclear. This CDR3 is 14 amino acids long. V lost 5 bases and J 5 bases, leaving 13 bases between the germline ends. Germline-derived CDR1 and CDR2 are MNHEY and SMNVEV (reference sequence). DNA of the CDR3: TGTGCCAGCAGTCACACGTTGGGGTATCAGCCCCAGCATTTT. Translating it yields CASSHTLGYQPQHF.

The chain employs TRBV4-1 and TRBJ2-7; TRBD2 matches 7 bases. The CDR3 runs to 15 residues. From germline, CDR1 is MGHRA and CDR2 YSYEKL. V was pared by 1 base and J by 2 bases, with 5 bases of the junction left unmatched. CDR3 loop: CASSQAPGLAYEQYF. CDR3 nucleotide sequence: TGCGCCAGCAGCCAAGCCCCCGGACTAGCCTACGAGCAGTACTTC.

The chain links TRBV4-1 to TRBJ2-7; no clear D. This CDR3 spans 12 amino acids. From germline, CDR1 is MGHRA and CDR2 YSYEKL. CDR3 bases: TGCGCTACTGGCCCGAGCTCCTACGAGCAGTACTTC. Its translation: CATGPSSYEQYF.

This clone was picked up a small number of times. The chain employs TRBV6-5 and TRBJ1-2; weak D call: TRBD1 (5 bases). This CDR3 has 13 residues. Germline V gives CDR1 MNHEY, CDR2 SVGAGI. V lost 0 bases, J lost 7 bases, and 9 bases lay in between. The DNA for the CDR3 is TGTGCCAGCAGTTACTCGAGGACATCTGGCTACACCTTC. It is translated as CASSYSRTSGYTF.

This clone was detected a few times. The rearrangement joins TRBV7-9 to TRBJ2-2; D not certain. Per the germline V gene, CDR1 is SEHNR and CDR2 is FQNEAQ (reference sequence). V lost 0 bases, J lost 7 bases, and 0 bases lay in between. This CDR3 has 11 residues. CDR3 sequence (DNA): TGTGCCAGCAGCTTAGCCGGGGAGCTGTTTTTT. This translates into CASSLAGELFF.

The rearrangement joins TRBV7-7 to TRBJ1-1; D is possibly TRBD1 (5 bases). V was trimmed by 2 bases and J by 3 bases, leaving 10 bases between them. CDR3 length: 14 amino acids. Germline CDR1 SSHAT, CDR2 FNYEAQ (reference sequence). The CDR3 region has the DNA TGTGCCAGCAGCTTAAGGCCGGGGGACACTGAAGCTTTCTTT. The encoded protein is CASSLRPGDTEAFF. The full variable domain, rest sourced from reference TRBV7-7 and TRBJ1-1, is GAGVSQSPRYKVTKRGQDVTLRCDPISSHATLYWYQQALGQGPEFLTYFNYEAQPDKSGLPSDRFSAERPEGSISTLTIQRTEQRDSAMYRCASSLRPGDTEAFFGQGTRLTVV.

As concerns this clone: Its ends do not fully match the called genes, so a read error is possible. The chain recombines TRBV5-4 with TRBJ2-7; TRBD2 might be the D (6 bases). Germline lookup yields CDR1 SGHNT and CDR2 YYREEE (reference sequence). The CDR3 runs 15 residues. CDR3 bases: TGTGCCAGCAACTTGGGACCCCCGGGAGCCTACGAGCAGTACTTC. As protein: CASNLGPPGAYEQYF.

CDR3 protein: CASSYAPGGYTF. The CDR3 DNA reads TGTGCCAGCAGTTACGCCCCGGGGGGCTACACCTTC. The chain links TRBV6-5 to TRBJ1-2; D is unresolved. This CDR3 comprises 12 residues. CDR1 is MNHEY and CDR2 is SVGAGI in the germline V gene. V shed 2 bases and J shed 8 bases, with 9 bases lying between them.

The V call is TRBV7-2, the J call TRBJ2-7; 14 positions agree with TRBD2. J was trimmed by 4 bases and V by 4 bases; bases with no gene match: 6. The CDR3 length is 16 residues. The V gene's germline CDR1 is SGHTA and CDR2 FQGNSA. The CDR3: CASSSIRLAGGYEQYF. The CDR3 nucleotides are TGTGCCAGCAGCTCGATACGACTAGCGGGAGGGTACGAGCAGTACTTC.

The J gene is TRBJ2-7, the V gene TRBV2; no definite D call. CDR1 and CDR2 (germline): SNHLY, FYNNEI. The V and J ends lost 6 bases and 3 bases respectively, with 15 bases between them. The CDR3 extends over 14 amino acids. The CDR3: CASRAGGGVYEQYF. CDR3 sequence (DNA): TGTGCCAGCAGGGCCGGTGGCGGAGTCTACGAGCAGTACTTC.

The rearrangement uses TRBV19 and TRBJ1-1; TRBD1 matches at 7 bases. Germline CDR1 is LNHDA and CDR2 is SQIVND (reference sequence). Germline trimming cut 3 bases from V and 6 bases from J; bases unmatched to any gene: 7. This CDR3 region has 14 residues. As DNA, the CDR3 is TGTGCCAGTAGTATTGGGCAGGGGGTGGCTGAAGCTTTCTTT. Amino acid sequence: CASSIGQGVAEAFF.

The CDR3 sequence is CASSSLAGGIQETQYF. DNA for the CDR3: TGTGCCAGCAGCTCTTTGGCGGGAGGAATCCAAGAGACCCAGTACTTC. The gene calls are TRBV13 and TRBJ2-5; TRBD2 matches 8 bases. The CDR3 totals 16 residues. Trimming at V came to 4 bases and at J to 1 base, leaving 8 bases not matched to a gene. The germline CDR1 and CDR2 sequences are PRHDT and FYEKMQ (reference sequence).

The V gene is TRBV27, the J gene TRBJ1-6; D ambiguous. CDR3 length: 15 residues. Per the germline V gene, CDR1 is MNHEY and CDR2 is SMNVEV (reference sequence). The V gene lost 0 bases and the J gene lost 4 bases, with 7 bases spanning the gap. CDR3 sequence reads: CASSLSAEYNSPLHF. CDR3 bases: TGTGCCAGCAGTTTATCTGCAGAATATAATTCACCCCTCCACTTT.

The gene calls are TRBV6-5 and TRBJ2-3, with a possible D match to TRBD2 (6 bases). Trimming pared 2 bases from V and 4 bases from J, leaving 10 bases between. The CDR3 is 14 residues long. In germline, CDR1 is MNHEY, CDR2 SVGAGI. The CDR3 DNA sequence: TGTGCCAGCAGTTACGGCGGGGCCGCAGATACGCAGTATTTT. Translating it yields CASSYGGAADTQYF.

The chain is built from TRBV11-2 and TRBJ2-3, with 8 bases lining up with TRBD2. Germline CDR1 and CDR2: SGHAT and FQNNGV. V lost 5 bases to trimming and J lost 0 bases; unmatched junction nucleotides: 13. CDR3 size: 18 residues. CDR3 nucleotide sequence: TGTGCCAGCAGCAAAACAGATTTAGCGGGGCCTAGCACAGATACGCAGTATTTT. It yields the protein CASSKTDLAGPSTDTQYF.

This chain connects TRBV5-6 to TRBJ2-1; D is ambiguous. Germline V lookup: CDR1 SGHDT, CDR2 YYEEEE. The CDR3 runs to 12 residues. The V and J ends lost 1 base and 8 bases respectively, with 7 bases between them. In nucleotides, the CDR3 is TGTGCCAGCAGCTTGTCTAGTCATGAGCAGTTCTTC. Protein: CASSLSSHEQFF.

This chain links TRBV7-9 with TRBJ1-3; D gene unclear. Germline V gene sequence: CDR1 SEHNR, CDR2 FQNEAQ (reference sequence). The CDR3 has 15 residues. Trimming took off 2 bases at V and 0 bases at J, with 8 bases between the two ends. CDR3: CASSLLPDSGNTIYF. The CDR3 nucleotides are TGTGCCAGCAGCTTACTCCCGGACTCTGGAAACACCATATATTTT.

This chain joins TRBV9 and TRBJ2-2; D unresolved. This CDR3 is 11 amino acids long. Germline assignment: CDR1 SGDLS and CDR2 YYNGEE. The V and J ends lost 3 bases and 6 bases respectively, with 3 bases between them. The CDR3: CASSGPGELFF. In nucleotides, the CDR3 is TGTGCCAGCAGCGGCCCCGGGGAGCTGTTTTTT.

This sequence joins TRBV19 and TRBJ2-1; TRBD1 or TRBD2 may be the D gene (5 bases each). Trimming stripped 5 bases from V and 0 bases from J, with 20 bases between. The CDR3 totals 18 residues. The germline gives CDR1 LNHDA, CDR2 SQIVND (reference sequence). Here the CDR3 reads CASSAARDRLSSYNEQFF. In nucleotides, the CDR3 is TGTGCCAGTAGTGCAGCCAGGGACCGTTTAAGCTCCTACAATGAGCAGTTCTTC.

The rearrangement joins TRBV5-1 to TRBJ2-1; TRBD2 aligns across 14 bases. The CDR3 sequence is 14 residues long. Per germline, CDR1 SGHRS and CDR2 YFSETQ. The V segment lost 6 bases and the J segment 6 bases; nucleotides outside the gene matches: 2. DNA for the CDR3: TGCGCCAGCAAGGGACTAGCGGGAGTCAATGAGCAGTTCTTC. Amino acids: CASKGLAGVNEQFF.

The chain uses TRBV4-1 and TRBJ1-1, with D possibly matching TRBD1 (6 bases). Trimming pared 4 bases from V and 5 bases from J, leaving 11 bases between. CDR1 and CDR2 (germline): MGHRA, YSYEKL. The CDR3 has 13 residues. CDR3 in DNA: TGCGCCAGCAGCCCAAGAGGGGGGACTGAAGCTTTCTTT. This sequence encodes CASSPRGGTEAFF.